The entry that follows covers one TCR beta chain sequence. The data belong to a study of control samples from healthy donors and cancer patients. Sequencing was performed with immunoSEQ multiplex PCR; in TCRdb, only in-frame clones are kept and a portion is missing. The sample lists more than 12,000 clones, around 77% occurring once. This clonotype was obtained from a female donor with lung cancer. The sample comprised formalin-fixed, paraffin-embedded tissue.

CDR3 in DNA: TGTGCCAGCGGCCGGGACTCCGCGGGACTCGAGCAGTACTTC. Protein sequence: CASGRDSAGLEQYF. The J gene is TRBJ2-7, the V gene TRBV7-2; a weak D match, TRBD2 (6 bases). CDR3 length equals 14 residues. V was shortened by 8 bases and J by 6 bases, with 20 bases between the two germline ends. Germline V gene sequence: CDR1 SGHTA, CDR2 FQGNSA.